This T cell receptor beta chain was sequenced in a study of blood T cell repertoires in COVID-19. Study context: Nucleic acid was either cDNA or gDNA, and it came from T cells, B-cell-depleted T cells, or PBMCs.

In this sample, this clone turned up once. Per the original data handling: From reference gene primer amplification, estimates of nucleated cell counts were derived. Clones were sequenced by immunoSEQ multiplex PCR, and TCRdb holds only the in-frame ones, with some missing. V and J calls and clone size are as listed in that table; D and trimming were resolved from the DNA. Seen here are 65,000 to 90,000 clones, 85% to 90% observed once, and the top ten hold around 9%. Sample: peripheral blood. The receptor's source is a man aged 80 or over with acute or convalescent COVID-19.

The CDR3 DNA follows: TGTGCCTGGAGTGTACCTGTGACAGGGGCGCGGGGTCAGCCCCAGCATTTT. The encoded protein is CAWSVPVTGARGQPQHF. The gene calls are TRBV30 and TRBJ1-5; 8 nucleotides align to TRBD1. The junction had 13 bases not matched to a gene; V was cut back by 0 bases and J by 6 bases. CDR3 length: 17 residues. CDR1 is GTSNPN and CDR2 is SVGIG in the germline V gene (reference sequence).